This T cell receptor (beta chain) was identified during a study of CD8 T cells in Susac syndrome. With 9 bases clipped from V and 8 bases from J, the junction kept 13 bases outside the gene matches. The CDR3 extends over 14 amino acids. Germline CDR1 reads MNHEY; CDR2 reads SVGAGI. It was with random hexamers that roughly 0.5 to 1 ug RNA was reverse transcribed. TCRdb re-called the immunoSEQ multiplex PCR reads through MiXCR, storing one row per CDR3 protein. The sample records under 300,000 distinct CDR3 sequences, 90% to 96% being singletons. Study-level findings and limits: Susac syndrome CD4+ T cell repertoires showed no clonal expansion.

Comment on this clonotype: Its specificity is unknown.

The V call is TRBV6-5, the J call TRBJ2-1, with 7 bases fitting TRBD2. Source material: CD4+ T cells from PBMCs. The TCR was taken from a human donor with Susac syndrome. CDR3 protein: CASRPVAGPYEQFF. CDR3 in DNA: TGTGCCAGTCGACCCGTAGCGGGCCCTTATGAGCAGTTCTTC.